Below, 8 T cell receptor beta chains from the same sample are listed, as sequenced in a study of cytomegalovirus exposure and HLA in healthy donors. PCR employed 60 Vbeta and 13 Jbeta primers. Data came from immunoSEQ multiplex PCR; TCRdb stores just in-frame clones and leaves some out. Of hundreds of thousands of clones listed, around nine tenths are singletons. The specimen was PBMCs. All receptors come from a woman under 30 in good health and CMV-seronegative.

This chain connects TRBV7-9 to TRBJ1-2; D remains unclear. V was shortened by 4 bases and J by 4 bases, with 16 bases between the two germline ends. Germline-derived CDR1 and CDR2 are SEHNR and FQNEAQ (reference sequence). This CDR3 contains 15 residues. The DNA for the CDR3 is TGTGCCAGCAGCTCCCTTATTGAGTGGAGCTATGGCTACACCTTC. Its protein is CASSSLIEWSYGYTF.

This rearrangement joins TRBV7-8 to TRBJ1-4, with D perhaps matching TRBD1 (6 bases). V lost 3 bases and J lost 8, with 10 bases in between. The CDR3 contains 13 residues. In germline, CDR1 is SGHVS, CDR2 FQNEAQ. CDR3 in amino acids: CASSFGQGEKLFF. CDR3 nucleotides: TGTGCCAGCAGCTTTGGCCAGGGGGAAAAACTGTTTTTT.

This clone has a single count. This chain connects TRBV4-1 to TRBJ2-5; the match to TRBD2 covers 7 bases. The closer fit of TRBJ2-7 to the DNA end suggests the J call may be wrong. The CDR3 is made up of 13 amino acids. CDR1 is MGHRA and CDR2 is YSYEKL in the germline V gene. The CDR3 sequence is CASSQAAGVEQYF. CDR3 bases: TGCGCCAGCAGCCAAGCTGCGGGGGTCGAGCAGTACTTC.

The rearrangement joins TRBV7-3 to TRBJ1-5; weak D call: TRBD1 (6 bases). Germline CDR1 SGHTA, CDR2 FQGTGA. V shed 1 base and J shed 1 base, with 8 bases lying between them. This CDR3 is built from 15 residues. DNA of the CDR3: TGTGCCAGCAGCTTAAGTCAGGGGAGCAATCAGCCCCAGCATTTT. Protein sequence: CASSLSQGSNQPQHF.

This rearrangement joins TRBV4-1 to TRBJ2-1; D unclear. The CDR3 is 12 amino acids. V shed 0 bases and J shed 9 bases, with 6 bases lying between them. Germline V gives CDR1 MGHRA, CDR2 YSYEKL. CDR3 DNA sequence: TGCGCCAGCAGCCAAGATGTCGGTGAGCAGTTCTTC. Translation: CASSQDVGEQFF.

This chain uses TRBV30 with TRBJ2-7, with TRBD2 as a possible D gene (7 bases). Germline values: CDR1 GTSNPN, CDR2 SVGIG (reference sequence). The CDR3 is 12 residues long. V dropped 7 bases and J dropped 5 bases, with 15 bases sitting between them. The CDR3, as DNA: TGTGCCTACTCGGGGGGCGGTGACGAGCAGTACTTC. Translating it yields CAYSGGGDEQYF.

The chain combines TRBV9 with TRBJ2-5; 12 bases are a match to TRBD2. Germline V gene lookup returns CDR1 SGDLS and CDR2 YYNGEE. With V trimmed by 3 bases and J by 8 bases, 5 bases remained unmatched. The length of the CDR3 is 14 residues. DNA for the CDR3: TGTGCCAGCAGCGCGACGACTAGCGGGGGAACCCAGTACTTC. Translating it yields CASSATTSGGTQYF.

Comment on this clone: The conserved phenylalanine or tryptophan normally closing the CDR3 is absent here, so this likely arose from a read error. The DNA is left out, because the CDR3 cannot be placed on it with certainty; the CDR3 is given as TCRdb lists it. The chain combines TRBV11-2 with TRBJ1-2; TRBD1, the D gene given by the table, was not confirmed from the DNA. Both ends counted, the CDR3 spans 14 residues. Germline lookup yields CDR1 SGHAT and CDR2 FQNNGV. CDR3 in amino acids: CASSLATGPRVGFV.